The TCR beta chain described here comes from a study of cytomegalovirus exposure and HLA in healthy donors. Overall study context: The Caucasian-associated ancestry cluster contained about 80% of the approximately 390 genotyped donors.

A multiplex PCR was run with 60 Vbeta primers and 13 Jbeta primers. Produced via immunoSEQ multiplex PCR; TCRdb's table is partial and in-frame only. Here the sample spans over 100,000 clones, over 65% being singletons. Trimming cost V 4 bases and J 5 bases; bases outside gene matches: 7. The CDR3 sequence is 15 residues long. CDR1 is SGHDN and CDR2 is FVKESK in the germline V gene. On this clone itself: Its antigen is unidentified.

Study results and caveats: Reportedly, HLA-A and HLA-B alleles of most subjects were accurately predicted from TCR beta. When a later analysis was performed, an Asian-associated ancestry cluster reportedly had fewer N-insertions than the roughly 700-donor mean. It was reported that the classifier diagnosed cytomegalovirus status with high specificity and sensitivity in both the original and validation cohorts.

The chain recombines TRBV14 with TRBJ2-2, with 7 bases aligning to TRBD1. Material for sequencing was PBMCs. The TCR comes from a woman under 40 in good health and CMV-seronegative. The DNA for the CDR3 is TGTGCCAGCAGCCGACAGGGCCCGAGGACCGGGGAGCTGTTTTTT. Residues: CASSRQGPRTGELFF.